The rows below give T cell receptor beta chains drawn from one sample of a study of graft-versus-host responses after intestinal transplantation. The assay was immunoSEQ multiplex PCR, and TCRdb's table has in-frame clones only and misses some. The data show approximately 12,000 clones, with approximately 84% seen just once and 7% to 9.5% held by the top ten. The material sequenced was PBMCs, taken just over 300 days after intestinal transplant. Source of these receptors: a human patient who received an intestinal transplant, so some T cells may come from the graft donor. Each CDR3 is given without its conserved first and last residue. A D gene is named only where the DNA matches it firmly.

j_call v_call d_call cdr3_aa
TRBJ2-2 TRBV28 TRBD2 ASKWTSGRAGGELF
TRBJ2-2 TRBV30 TRBD2 AWSREGITGELF
TRBJ2-1 TRBV7-3 . ASSLGGRSYNEQF
TRBJ1-1 TRBV2 TRBD1 ASNEGGDSPNTEAF
TRBJ2-1 TRBV6-1 TRBD2 ASSELAGGYNEQF
TRBJ1-5 TRBV21-1 . ASRTGQGDNQPQH
TRBJ1-1 TRBV4-1 . ASSQERGGEAF
TRBJ2-7 TRBV10-2 . ASSDAGSGEQY
TRBJ2-7 TRBV7-8 . ASSLVVSSYEQY
TRBJ2-7 TRBV7-2 . ASSLDTYEQY
TRBJ2-7 TRBV7-2 . ASSLAQQREQY
TRBJ2-2 TRBV5-1 . ASSGVVVGANTGELF
TRBJ2-6 TRBV6-4 . ASSDSAPSGANVLT
TRBJ2-5 TRBV19 TRBD2 ASNSAGGGETQY
TRBJ1-3 TRBV18 . ASSPPIRTGNTIY
TRBJ2-7 TRBV13 . ASSFTGTASYEQY
TRBJ2-1 TRBV18 . ASSPQKGTYNEQF
TRBJ2-7 TRBV13 . ASSHGSNSAYYEQY
TRBJ2-3 TRBV28 TRBD2 ASSLAGGGGAWDTQY
TRBJ2-1 TRBV7-3 . ASSPQGEGGNEQF
TRBJ2-3 TRBV10-2 TRBD2 ASLSWNGREADTQY
TRBJ2-2 TRBV12-5 . ASGLVRGELF
TRBJ1-6 TRBV7-2 . ASSPPGVRSYNSPLH
TRBJ1-1 TRBV5-6 . ASSSESEAF
TRBJ1-1 TRBV15 TRBD1 ATSRNAGGAF
TRBJ2-3 TRBV4-1 . ASSQEVSTDTQY
TRBJ2-6 TRBV5-1 . ASSWTGANVLT